A single sample gave rise to the 22 T cell receptor beta chains below, sequenced in a study of T cells after yellow fever vaccination (dated by TCRdb to the late 2010s). The treatment or condition tag for this specimen amounts to: live attenuated yellow fever vaccine strain. The protocol used for the library was 5' RACE. The instrument was an Illumina NovaSeq 6000. TCRdb itself trimmed the public reads at Q25 with fastp, ran MiXCR and retained productive beta chains. Rows are unified per CDR3 protein, each entry keeping the most common DNA and genes. This sample is represented by 250,000 to 300,000 distinct CDR3 sequences; about 5% of them were singletons. The ten largest clones represent roughly 3.3% of the sample. The source material was CD4+ T cells sorted from PBMCs, sampled on the day of the yellow fever booster vaccination. The receptors come from a man between 18 and 35 years old who received the YFV17D yellow fever vaccine.

This clonotype was seen ten or more times. The rearrangement uses TRBV6-5 and TRBJ2-3, with D possibly matching TRBD2 (5 bases). This CDR3 comprises 14 residues. The germline CDR1 and CDR2 sequences are MNHEY and SVGAGI. V lost 2 bases and J lost 5, with 11 bases in between. This chain's CDR3 is CASSYTLAGDTQYF. CDR3 nucleotide sequence: TGTGCCAGCAGTTACACCCTAGCTGGAGATACGCAGTATTTT.

This clonotype was observed many times. This chain uses TRBV6-2 or TRBV6-3 with TRBJ1-2; the match to TRBD1 covers 7 bases. Per germline, CDR1 MNHEY and CDR2 SVGEGT. Trimming at V came to 6 bases and at J to 4 bases, leaving 8 bases not matched to a gene. The CDR3 extends over 14 amino acids. CDR3 in DNA: TGTGCCAGCAGCCGGGACAGAAGGATCTATGGCTACACCTTC. It specifies CASSRDRRIYGYTF.

A few counts support this clonotype. This chain connects TRBV18 to TRBJ1-1; no reliable D call. This CDR3 spans 14 amino acids. V was pared by 6 bases and J by 0 bases, with 11 bases between. Germline CDR1 and CDR2: KGHSH and LQKENI. CDR3 in DNA: TGTGCCAGCTCCCTATCGACAATGAACACTGAAGCTTTCTTT. This translates into CASSLSTMNTEAFF.

Many counts were recorded for this clonotype. This sequence joins TRBV5-1 and TRBJ1-6; D not resolved. The germline V gene encodes CDR1 SGHRS and CDR2 YFSETQ. V gave up 5 bases and J gave up 0 bases, with 12 bases separating them. The CDR3 covers 16 residues. CDR3 sequence reads: CASRPTLGSYNSPLHF. DNA for the CDR3: TGCGCCAGCAGACCAACGCTAGGCTCCTATAATTCACCCCTCCACTTT.

This clonotype has just a few counts. The CDR3 region has the DNA TGTGCCAGCAGATACTACGACAGGGGCGTCTATGGCTACACCTTC. Residues: CASRYYDRGVYGYTF. This chain connects TRBV4-2 to TRBJ1-2; 8 bases match TRBD1. Per germline, CDR1 LGHNA and CDR2 YNFKEQ. V trimming: 6 bases; J trimming: 4 bases; junction bases outside the gene matches: 10. The CDR3 spans 15 residues.

This clonotype has only a few counts. This sequence joins TRBV7-3 and TRBJ2-2; 9 positions match TRBD1. From germline, CDR1 is SGHTA and CDR2 FQGTGA. This CDR3 comprises 14 residues. With 5 bases clipped from V and 3 bases from J, the junction kept 1 base outside the gene matches. This CDR3 reads CASSDRGYTGELFF. DNA of the CDR3: TGTGCCAGCAGCGACAGGGGGTACACCGGGGAGCTGTTTTTT.

This clonotype was counted ten times or more. V is TRBV5-1 and J is TRBJ1-2; unclear D gene. The CDR3 sequence is 14 residues long. CDR1 is SGHRS, CDR2 YFSETQ, per germline. Trimming took off 0 bases at V and 3 bases at J, with 9 bases between the two ends. CDR3 in DNA: TGCGCCAGCAGCTTGGATGGAGGACACTATGGCTACACCTTC. Its protein is CASSLDGGHYGYTF.

This chain's CDR3 is CASSVGPPRGDTQYF. CDR3 bases: TGTGCCAGCAGCGTAGGGCCACCCAGGGGTGATACGCAGTATTTT. The chain couples TRBV9 to TRBJ2-3; tentative D call: TRBD1 (6 bases). Trimming pared 0 bases from V and 6 bases from J, leaving 14 bases between. CDR3 length: 15 residues. Germline V gene lookup returns CDR1 SGDLS and CDR2 YYNGEE.

At least ten counts were recorded for this clonotype. The chain has TRBV7-9 and TRBJ1-1; D possibly corresponds to TRBD1 (5 bases). Trimming took off 7 bases at V and 2 bases at J, with 11 bases between the two ends. CDR1 is SEHNR, CDR2 FQNEAQ, per germline (reference sequence). The CDR3 has 13 residues. This CDR3 is CASTPDSNTEAFF. Written as DNA, the CDR3 is TGTGCCAGCACCCCAGACAGTAACACTGAAGCTTTCTTT.

This sequence joins TRBV7-2 and TRBJ2-5; D is possibly TRBD2 (5 bases). Germline V CDR1 and CDR2: SGHTA, FQGNSA. With 0 bases removed from V and 3 bases from J, the gap between germline ends came to 5 bases. The CDR3 loop spans 13 amino acids. CDR3 in amino acids: CASSLAREETQYF. The CDR3 region has the DNA TGTGCCAGCAGCTTAGCGCGGGAAGAGACCCAGTACTTC.

There are many counts of this clonotype. The chain uses TRBV4-1 and TRBJ2-7; 7 bases align to TRBD1. The CDR3 is 15 amino acids. J lost 2 bases, V lost 1 base, and 5 bases had no gene match. The germline V gene encodes CDR1 MGHRA and CDR2 YSYEKL. CDR3 residues: CASSQGGGSPYEQYF. DNA of the CDR3: TGCGCCAGCAGCCAAGGAGGGGGCTCCCCCTACGAGCAGTACTTC.

This clonotype was seen a few times. CDR3 region: CASSLGGTGLTEAFF. CDR3 coding DNA: TGCGCCAGCAGCTTGGGTGGGACAGGGTTAACAGAAGCTTTCTTT. The chain couples TRBV5-1 to TRBJ1-1, with 9 bases identical to TRBD1. Germline CDR1 reads SGHRS; CDR2 reads YFSETQ. CDR3 length equals 15 residues. Germline trimming cut 0 bases from V and 8 bases from J; bases unmatched to any gene: 8. The variable domain in full, with the rest retrieved from reference TRBV5-1 and TRBJ1-1, is KAGVTQTPRYLIKTRGQQVTLSCSPISGHRSVSWYQQTPGQGLQFLFEYFSETQRNKGNFPGRFSGRQFSNSRSEMNVSTLELGDSALYLCASSLGGTGLTEAFFGQGTRLTVV.

This clonotype was found many times. The chain has TRBV20-1 and TRBJ1-5; TRBD1 agrees at 11 bases. The CDR3 extends over 14 amino acids. CDR1 DFQATT and CDR2 SNEGSKA come from the germline V gene (reference sequence). Trimming removed 5 bases from V and 5 bases from J; junction bases left unmatched: 5. The CDR3 region has the DNA TGCAGTGCTCGGACAGGGGGCGGTCATCAGCCCCAGCATTTT. Protein: CSARTGGGHQPQHF.

This chain joins TRBV5-1 and TRBJ2-4; the match to TRBD1 covers 8 bases. Germline CDR1 and CDR2: SGHRS and YFSETQ. Trimming took 5 bases from V and 0 from J; bases not matched to a gene: 7. The CDR3 spans 16 residues. The CDR3 here is CASRQTGVGAKNIQYF. In DNA form, the CDR3 reads TGCGCCAGCAGGCAGACAGGGGTTGGAGCCAAAAACATTCAGTACTTC.

This clonotype was recorded a few times. CDR3 region: CASAASGQGKAPLHF. CDR3 coding DNA: TGTGCCAGCGCAGCGTCGGGACAGGGGAAGGCACCCCTCCACTTT. The gene calls are TRBV9 and TRBJ1-6, with 10 bases lining up with TRBD1. V shed 7 bases, J shed 11 bases, and the junction held 12 bases outside the gene matches. Looked up from germline, CDR1 is SGDLS and CDR2 is YYNGEE. The CDR3 sequence is 15 residues long.

This clonotype has more than one count but fewer than ten. The chain is built from TRBV20-1 and TRBJ1-5, with a weak D call TRBD1 (6 bases). Trimming removed 0 bases at V and 8 bases at J, with 11 bases between. The CDR3 runs to 13 residues. Germline V gene sequence: CDR1 DFQATT, CDR2 SNEGSKA (reference sequence). The CDR3 nucleotides are TGCAGTGCTAGAGATCGGGGGCGGAAGCCCCAGCATTTT. Its protein product is CSARDRGRKPQHF.

This clonotype was counted many times. The chain uses TRBV25-1 and TRBJ1-2, with 9 bases aligning to TRBD1. The germline gives CDR1 MGHDK, CDR2 SYGVNS. J was trimmed by 6 bases and V by 3 bases; bases with no gene match: 5. CDR3 length equals 14 residues. DNA of the CDR3: TGTGCCAGCAGTGAGTTTAACAGGGGGCATGGCTACACCTTC. This gives the protein CASSEFNRGHGYTF.

The chain has TRBV10-3 and TRBJ2-7, with 12 bases aligning to TRBD2. CDR3 size: 16 residues. Germline V gene data show CDR1 as ENHRY and CDR2 as SYGVKD. V lost 6 bases and J lost 0; bases outside the gene matches: 6. CDR3 coding DNA: TGTGCCATCAGGAACTCACTAGCGGGGGGCTCCTACGAGCAGTACTTC. Amino acids: CAIRNSLAGGSYEQYF.

The table lists this clonotype with many counts. The V call is TRBV5-5, the J call TRBJ2-4; D is perhaps TRBD2 (5 bases). The CDR3 length is 15 residues. CDR1 is SGHKS and CDR2 is YYEKEE in the germline V gene (reference sequence). The ends were cut back, 3 bases at V and 3 bases at J, with 13 bases in the middle. For the CDR3, the DNA is TGTGCCAGCAGCTCCCTCGGGGTGGGCAAAAACATTCAGTACTTC. Its translation is CASSSLGVGKNIQYF.

This clonotype was counted ten times or more. One end of the junction is discordant with germline, which a read error may explain. The chain links TRBV5-1 to TRBJ2-2; D is unresolved. Germline lookup yields CDR1 SGHRS and CDR2 YFSETQ. The CDR3 sequence is 14 residues long. CDR3 in DNA: TGTGCCAGCAGCTTAGGCGGGAACACCGGGGAGCTGTTTTTT. Translation gives CASSLGGNTGELFF.

This clonotype was counted ten times or more. This chain joins TRBV5-1 and TRBJ2-1, with D unclear. Germline values: CDR1 SGHRS, CDR2 YFSETQ. The CDR3 loop spans 12 amino acids. Trimming removed 4 bases from V and 2 bases from J, with 4 bases in between. CDR3 DNA sequence: TGCGCCAGCAGCCGGACCTACAATGAGCAGTTCTTC. Translated: CASSRTYNEQFF.

The genes are TRBV4-2 and TRBJ2-2; TRBD1 might be the D (6 bases). V shed 1 base and J shed 7 bases, with 16 bases lying between them. This CDR3 is built from 16 residues. Germline V gene sequence: CDR1 LGHNA, CDR2 YNFKEQ. The CDR3 sequence: CASSQVSVGAIGELFF. The CDR3 bases are TGTGCCAGCAGCCAAGTCAGCGTGGGGGCGATCGGGGAGCTGTTTTTT.